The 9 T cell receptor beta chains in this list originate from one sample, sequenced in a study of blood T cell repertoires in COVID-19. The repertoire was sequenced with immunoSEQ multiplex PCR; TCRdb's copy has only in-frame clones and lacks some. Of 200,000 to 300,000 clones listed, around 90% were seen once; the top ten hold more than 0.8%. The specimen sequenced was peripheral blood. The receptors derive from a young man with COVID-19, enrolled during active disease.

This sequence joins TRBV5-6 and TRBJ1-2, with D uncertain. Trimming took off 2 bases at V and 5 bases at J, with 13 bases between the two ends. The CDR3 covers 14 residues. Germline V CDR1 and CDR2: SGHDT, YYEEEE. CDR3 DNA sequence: TGTGCCAGCAGCTTTTATCTGGCCGTATATGGCTACACCTTC. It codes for CASSFYLAVYGYTF. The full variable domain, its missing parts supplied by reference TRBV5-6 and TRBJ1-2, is DAGVTQSPTHLIKTRGQQVTLRCSPKSGHDTVSWYQQALGQGPQFIFQYYEEEERQRGNFPDRFSGHQFPNYSSELNVNALLLGDSALYLCASSFYLAVYGYTFGSGTRLTVV.

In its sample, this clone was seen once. In DNA, the CDR3 is TGTGCCTGGGGGGGAGCTAATGAAAAACTGTTTTTT. Residues: CAWGGANEKLFF. V gene TRBV30 combines with J gene TRBJ1-4, with a tentative D call TRBD1 (5 bases). The CDR3 runs to 12 residues. The germline V gene has CDR1 GTSNPN and CDR2 SVGIG (reference sequence). Trimming stripped 5 bases from V and 3 bases from J, with 7 bases between.

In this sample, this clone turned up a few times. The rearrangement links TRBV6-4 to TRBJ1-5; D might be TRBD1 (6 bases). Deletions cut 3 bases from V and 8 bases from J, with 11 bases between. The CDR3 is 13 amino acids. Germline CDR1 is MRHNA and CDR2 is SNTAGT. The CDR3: CASSESTGKPQHF. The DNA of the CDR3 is TGTGCCAGCAGTGAATCGACAGGAAAGCCCCAGCATTTT.

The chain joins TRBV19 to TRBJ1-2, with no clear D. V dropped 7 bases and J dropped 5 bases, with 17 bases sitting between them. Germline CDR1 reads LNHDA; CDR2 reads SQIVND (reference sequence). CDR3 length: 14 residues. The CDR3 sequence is CASTLGGIVYGYTF. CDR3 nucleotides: TGTGCCAGTACCCTCGGAGGGATCGTATATGGCTACACCTTC.

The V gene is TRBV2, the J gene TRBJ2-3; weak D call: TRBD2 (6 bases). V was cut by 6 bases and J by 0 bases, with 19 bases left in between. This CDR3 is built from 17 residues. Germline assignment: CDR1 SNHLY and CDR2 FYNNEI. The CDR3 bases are TGTGCCAGCAGCTCAGGGAGGAGCGGACTTAGCACAGATACGCAGTATTTT. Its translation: CASSSGRSGLSTDTQYF.

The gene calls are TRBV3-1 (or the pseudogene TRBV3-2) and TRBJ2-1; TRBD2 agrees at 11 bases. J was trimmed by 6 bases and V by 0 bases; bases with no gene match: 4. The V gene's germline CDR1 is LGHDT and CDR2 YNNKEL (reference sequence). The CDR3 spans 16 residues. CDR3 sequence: CASSQEGTSGFNEQFF. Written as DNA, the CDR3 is TGTGCCAGCAGCCAAGAGGGGACTAGCGGATTCAATGAGCAGTTCTTC.

The CDR3 coding sequence is TGTGCCAGCAGAACCGGCGGGGGGGGCACAGATACGCAGTATTTT. Translation: CASRTGGGGTDTQYF. V is TRBV6-5 and J is TRBJ2-3, with 9 bases that match TRBD2. This CDR3 comprises 15 residues. The junction had 5 bases not matched to a gene; V was cut back by 6 bases and J by 1 base. Germline CDR1 MNHEY, CDR2 SVGAGI.

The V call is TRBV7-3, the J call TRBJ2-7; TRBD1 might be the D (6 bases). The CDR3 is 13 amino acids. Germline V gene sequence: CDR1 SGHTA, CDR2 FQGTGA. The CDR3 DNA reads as TGTGCAGAGCCACAGGGCCTTCCCTACGAGCAGTACTTC. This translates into CAEPQGLPYEQYF.

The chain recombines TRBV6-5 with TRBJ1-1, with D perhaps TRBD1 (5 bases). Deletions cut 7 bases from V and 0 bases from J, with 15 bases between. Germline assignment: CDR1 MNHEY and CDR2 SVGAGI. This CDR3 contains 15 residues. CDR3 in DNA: TGTGCCAGCAAAATATGGGGCGGGATGAACACTGAAGCTTTCTTT. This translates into CASKIWGGMNTEAFF.